This TCR beta chain was documented in a study of T cells in Graves' hyperthyroidism and ophthalmopathy. Study-wide findings and caveats: Model-based prediction identified ophthalmopathy a median around seven months prior to its onset. Clonotypes that were expanded in thyroid above 0.001 mostly appeared in blood too.

Graves' hyperthyroidism is called stable when ophthalmopathy does not progress within 18 months. Patients having uncontrolled infection, another autoimmune disease, pregnancy or lactation were not included. In its sample, this clonotype was seen many times. Its matching antigen is unknown. This CDR3 is built from 13 residues. Germline CDR1 is DFQATT and CDR2 is SNEGSKA (reference sequence). V lost 7 bases, J lost 3 bases, and 12 bases lay in between. From RNA transcripts, TCR beta CDR3 regions were amplified. In the first-round RT-PCR of the TCR CDR3, the HTBI primer set was used. MiXCR, run by TCRdb on the multiplex PCR reads, gives a single entry per CDR3 protein. The sample lists fewer than 800,000 distinct CDR3 sequences, roughly 15% occurring once.

The receptor comes from a man in his late teens or twenties with Graves' hyperthyroidism. The sample consisted of blood. The chain couples TRBV20-1 to TRBJ1-4; D call uncertain. The CDR3 protein is CSVPLGSNEKLFF. The CDR3 DNA is TGCAGTGTTCCGCTAGGGTCTAATGAAAAACTGTTTTTT.